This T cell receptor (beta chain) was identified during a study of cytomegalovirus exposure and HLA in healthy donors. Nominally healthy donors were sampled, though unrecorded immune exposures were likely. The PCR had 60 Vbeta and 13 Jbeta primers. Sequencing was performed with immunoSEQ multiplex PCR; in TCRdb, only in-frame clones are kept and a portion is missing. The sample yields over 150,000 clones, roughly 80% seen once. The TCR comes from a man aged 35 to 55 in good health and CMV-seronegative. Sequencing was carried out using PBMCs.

The CDR3, as DNA: TGCGCCAGCAGCCTCGACAGGGGTGCAGATACGCAGTATTTT. This gives the protein CASSLDRGADTQYF. The chain joins TRBV5-1 to TRBJ2-3; 8 nucleotides align to TRBD1. Losses at the gene ends were 4 bases for V and 4 bases for J; bases not matched to a gene: 5. The CDR3 runs to 14 residues. Germline lookup yields CDR1 SGHRS and CDR2 YFSETQ.